The sequence of this T cell receptor (beta chain) was determined in a study of T cells in Graves' hyperthyroidism and ophthalmopathy. Based on clinical symptoms, serum thyroxine and TRAb, thyroid ultrasound and orbital computed tomography, diagnoses were reached. CDR1 is SGHRS, CDR2 YFSETQ, per germline. The J segment lost 5 bases and the V segment lost 4 bases, leaving 6 bases of the junction unmatched. The CDR3 length is 14 residues. RNA transcripts provided the source from which TCR beta CDR3 regions were amplified. The HTBI primer set drove a first-round RT-PCR of the TCR CDR3. A single record per CDR3 protein comes from TCRdb applying MiXCR to the multiplex PCR reads. The sample has 660,000 or so distinct CDR3 sequences; 45% are singletons.

This rearrangement joins TRBV5-1 to TRBJ1-1; TRBD1 matches 9 bases. The source of this sequence is an adult man with Graves' disease, either hyperthyroidism or ophthalmopathy (not recorded which). Sequenced sample: peripheral blood or thyroid tissue (not recorded which). The CDR3 loop reads CASSRGTGQTEAFF. In nucleotides, the CDR3 is TGCGCCAGCAGCAGAGGGACAGGGCAGACTGAAGCTTTCTTT.